Here is one TCR beta chain with its context. The antigen is not known. The sample comes from a study of OX40 agonist ivuxolimab in advanced cancers. Study observations and caveats: Partial responders dosed at 0.1-3.0 mg/kg displayed clonal expansion ranking among the lowest.

Germline V gene data show CDR1 as MNHNS and CDR2 as SASEGT. The ends were cut back, 2 bases at V and 5 bases at J, with 3 bases in the middle. This CDR3 is 11 amino acids long. Repertoires were generated with immunoSEQ multiplex PCR, while TCRdb's copy carries only in-frame clones and drops some. The sample shows 53,000 or so clones, more than 85% of them seen only once. V gene TRBV6-1 combines with J gene TRBJ2-5, with D unclear. The TCR originated in an adult with an advanced solid tumor such as melanoma, head and neck, liver or kidney cancer. The input for sequencing was CD4+ or CD8+ T cells sorted from blood, taken in a trial of the OX40 agonist ivuxolimab. The CDR3 is CASSEMETQYF. CDR3 nucleotide sequence: TGTGCCAGCAGTGAAATGGAGACCCAGTACTTC.